Listed below are T cell receptor beta chains from one sample, sequenced in a study of T cells in Graves' hyperthyroidism and ophthalmopathy. MiXCR, run by TCRdb on the multiplex PCR reads, gives a single entry per CDR3 protein. The profile covers over 650,000 distinct CDR3 sequences, with 40% to 55% appearing a single time and about 7.7% taken by the ten largest. Source material: peripheral blood or thyroid tissue (not recorded which). These receptors were obtained from an adult man with Graves' disease, either hyperthyroidism or ophthalmopathy (not recorded which). The CDR3 runs from the conserved cysteine through the conserved F or W. A D gene is named only where the DNA matches it firmly. Clone size appears in some rows only: once, few, many, or a class for an expanded clone.

abundance,j_gene,d_gene,v_gene,CDR3aa,CDR3nt
many,TRBJ1-2,-,TRBV19,CASKRGLGETNGYTF,TGTGCCAGTAAACGAGGATTAGGGGAAACAAATGGCTACACCTTC
-,TRBJ1-5,-,TRBV24-1,CATSDLTGFNQPQHF,TGTGCCACCAGTGATTTGACAGGCTTCAATCAGCCCCAGCATTTT
few,TRBJ1-2,-,TRBV7-9,CASSLVGGDMGMHGYTF,TGTGCCAGCAGCTTAGTAGGAGGGGATATGGGGATGCACGGCTACACCTTC
few,TRBJ1-1,-,TRBV20-1,CSAEGPARNTEAFF,TGCAGTGCCGAGGGGCCAGCCAGGAACACTGAAGCTTTCTTT
few,TRBJ1-1,-,TRBV12-3/TRBV12-4,CASSRVTQNTEAFF,TGTGCCAGCAGTCGGGTCACGCAGAACACTGAAGCTTTCTTT
-,TRBJ1-4,TRBD1,TRBV20-1,CSARAQGRPNEKLFF,TGCAGTGCTAGGGCACAGGGGAGGCCTAATGAAAAACTGTTTTTT
many,TRBJ1-1,-,TRBV5-1,CASSLESLAEAFF,TGCGCCAGCAGCTTGGAAAGCTTAGCTGAAGCTTTCTTT
-,TRBJ2-7,-,TRBV7-8,CASSLIQEGLFSYEQYF,TGTGCCAGCAGCTTAATTCAAGAGGGTCTCTTCTCCTACGAGCAGTACTTC
few,TRBJ1-2,-,TRBV10-3,CAAYGGLTRYGYTF,TGTGCCGCTTACGGGGGCCTTACGCGATATGGCTACACCTTC
many,TRBJ2-5,-,TRBV7-8,CASSLLSGVQETQYF,TGTGCCAGCAGCTTACTTAGCGGAGTCCAAGAGACCCAGTACTTC
-,TRBJ1-4,-,TRBV5-1,CASSFHGQSTNEKLFF,TGCGCCAGCAGCTTTCACGGACAGTCAACTAATGAAAAACTGTTTTTT
few,TRBJ2-7,TRBD2,TRBV6-1,CASSESLAGGREQYF,TGTGCCAGCAGTGAATCACTAGCGGGAGGGCGAGAGCAGTACTTC
many,TRBJ2-7,-,TRBV7-8,CASSFRTSSYEQYF,TGTGCCAGCAGCTTCCGGACTTCCTCCTACGAGCAGTACTTC
many,TRBJ1-5,-,TRBV7-9,CASSLGSGNQPQHF,TGCGCCAGCAGCTTGGGGTCAGGCAATCAGCCCCAGCATTTT
-,TRBJ2-5,-,TRBV2,CALRGEALQETQYF,TGTGCCCTCCGGGGTGAAGCGCTCCAAGAGACCCAGTACTTC
-,TRBJ1-1,TRBD1,TRBV10-3,CAMTGAGLNTEAFF,TGTGCCATGACAGGGGCAGGCCTGAACACTGAAGCTTTCTTT
few,TRBJ2-2,-,TRBV29-1,CSVARYSTGELFF,TGCAGCGTTGCTAGGTATTCTACCGGGGAGCTGTTTTTT
-,TRBJ1-2,TRBD1,TRBV7-6,CASSYPLGQGAVGYTF,TGTGCCAGCAGTTACCCATTGGGGCAGGGGGCGGTTGGCTACACCTTC
many,TRBJ1-2,-,TRBV25-1,CASSESAGYTF,TGTGCCAGCAGTGAATCGGCTGGCTACACCTTC
many,TRBJ2-7,-,TRBV7-9,CASSLSSQSYEQYF,TGTGCCAGCAGCTTATCGTCACAATCCTACGAGCAGTACTTC
many,TRBJ2-7,TRBD1,TRBV12-3/TRBV12-4,CASQTGGRDEQYF,TGTGCCAGCCAGACAGGGGGCAGGGACGAGCAGTACTTC
few,TRBJ1-1,-,TRBV20-1,CSASIIRNTEAFF,TGCAGTGCTAGCATTATTAGGAACACTGAAGCTTTCTTT
many,TRBJ1-2,-,TRBV7-2,CASSLDSRVDGYTF,TGTGCCAGCAGCTTAGATAGCAGGGTGGACGGCTACACCTTC
-,TRBJ2-5,-,TRBV7-2,CASSLRGTKGETQYF,TGTGCCAGCAGCTTAAGGGGGACCAAAGGCGAGACCCAGTACTTC
once,TRBJ2-5,-,TRBV10-3,CAISELGQETQYF,TGTGCCATCAGTGAGTTAGGGCAAGAGACCCAGTACTTC
-,TRBJ1-2,-,TRBV2,CASSSSPVDGYTF,TGTGCCAGCAGCTCTTCCCCCGTCGATGGCTACACCTTC
few,TRBJ1-5,TRBD1,TRBV20-1,CSAIRGNGNNQPQHF,TGCAGTGCTATCAGGGGGAACGGGAACAATCAGCCCCAGCATTTT